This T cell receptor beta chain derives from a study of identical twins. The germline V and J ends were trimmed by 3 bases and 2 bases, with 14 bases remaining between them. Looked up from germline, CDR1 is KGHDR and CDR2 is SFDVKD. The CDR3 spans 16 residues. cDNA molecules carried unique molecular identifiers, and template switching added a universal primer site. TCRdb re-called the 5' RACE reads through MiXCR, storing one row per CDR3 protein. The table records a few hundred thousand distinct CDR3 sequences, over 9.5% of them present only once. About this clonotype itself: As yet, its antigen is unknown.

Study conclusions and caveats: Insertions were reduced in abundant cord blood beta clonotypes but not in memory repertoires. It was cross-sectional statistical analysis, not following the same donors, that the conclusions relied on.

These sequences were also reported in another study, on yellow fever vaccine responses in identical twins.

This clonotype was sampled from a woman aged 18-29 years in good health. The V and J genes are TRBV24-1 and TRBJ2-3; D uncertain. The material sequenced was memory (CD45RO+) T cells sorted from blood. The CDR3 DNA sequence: TGTGCCACCAGTGATGGGCGCACTTATTTCACAGATACGCAGTATTTT. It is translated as CATSDGRTYFTDTQYF.